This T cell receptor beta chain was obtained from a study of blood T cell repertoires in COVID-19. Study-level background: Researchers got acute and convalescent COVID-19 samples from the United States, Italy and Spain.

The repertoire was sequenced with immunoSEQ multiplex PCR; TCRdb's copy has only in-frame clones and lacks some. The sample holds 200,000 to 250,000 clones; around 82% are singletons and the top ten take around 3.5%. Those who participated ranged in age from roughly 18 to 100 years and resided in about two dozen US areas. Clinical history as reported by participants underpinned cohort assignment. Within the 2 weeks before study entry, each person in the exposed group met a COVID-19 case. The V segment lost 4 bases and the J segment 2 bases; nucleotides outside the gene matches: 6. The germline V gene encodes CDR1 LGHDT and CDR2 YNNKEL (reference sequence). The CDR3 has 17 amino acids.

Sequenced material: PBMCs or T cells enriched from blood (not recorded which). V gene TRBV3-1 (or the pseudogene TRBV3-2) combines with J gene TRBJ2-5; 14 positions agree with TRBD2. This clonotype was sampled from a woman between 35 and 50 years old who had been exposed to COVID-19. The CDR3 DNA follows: TGTGCCAGCAGCCTCGGGACTAGCGGGGGTGCGCAAGAGACCCAGTACTTC. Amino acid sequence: CASSLGTSGGAQETQYF.